Shown below are 32 T cell receptor beta chains from a single sample sequenced in a study of cytomegalovirus exposure and HLA in healthy donors. The PCR contained 60 Vbeta and 13 Jbeta primers. Sequencing used immunoSEQ multiplex PCR; TCRdb keeps in-frame clones, though not all of them. In the table there are over 250,000 clones, 75% to 90% of which are singletons. Sequenced input: PBMCs. The receptors derive from a man in his forties in good health and CMV-seropositive.

The V call is TRBV7-2, the J call TRBJ2-1; a weak D match, TRBD1 (6 bases). This CDR3 contains 17 residues. Trimming cost V 1 base and J 7 bases, with 20 bases left between them. Per the germline V gene, CDR1 is SGHTA and CDR2 is FQGNSA. The chain's CDR3 is CASSLDRAVGRGNEQFF. In DNA, the CDR3 is TGTGCCAGCAGCTTAGATCGGGCGGTGGGCAGGGGAAATGAGCAGTTCTTC.

DNA of the CDR3: TGTGCCAGCAGCTTACAGGGTGAAAAACTGTTTTTT. Its protein product is CASSLQGEKLFF. The chain is built from TRBV7-9 and TRBJ1-4; TRBD1 is a possible D gene (5 bases). Trimming cost V 2 bases and J 7 bases, with 5 bases left between them. CDR1 is SEHNR, CDR2 FQNEAQ, per germline (reference sequence). The CDR3 contains 12 residues.

As concerns this clone: A read error may produce the germline difference seen at one junction end. The chain couples TRBV7-9 to TRBJ1-2; weak D call: TRBD1 (6 bases). Germline V gene data show CDR1 as SEHNR and CDR2 as FQNEAQ (reference sequence). There are 14 residues in the CDR3. Written as DNA, the CDR3 is TGTTCCAGCAGAGAAACAGGGTCGAGCTATGGCTACACCTTC. Protein: CSSRETGSSYGYTF.

CDR3 residues: CASRGREYEQYF. CDR3 sequence (DNA): TGTGCCAGCAGGGGGAGGGAGTACGAGCAGTACTTC. The chain has TRBV2 and TRBJ2-7; 7 nucleotides align to TRBD2. Germline loops: CDR1 SNHLY, CDR2 FYNNEI. The J segment lost 4 bases and the V segment lost 6 bases, leaving 3 bases of the junction unmatched. This CDR3 contains 12 residues.

The CDR3 nucleotides read TGTGCCAACAGAGCCGGGGTCACAGATACGCAGTATTTT. This codes for CANRAGVTDTQYF. V gene TRBV28 combines with J gene TRBJ2-3, with D perhaps TRBD2 (5 bases). Per germline, CDR1 MDHEN and CDR2 SYDVKM. Trimming took off 10 bases at V and 2 bases at J, with 13 bases between the two ends. The CDR3 has 13 residues.

The chain employs TRBV18 and TRBJ2-4; TRBD1 agrees at 9 bases. V was pared by 3 bases and J by 15 bases, with 9 bases of the junction left unmatched. This CDR3 has 13 amino acids. Per the germline V gene, CDR1 is KGHSH and CDR2 is LQKENI. CDR3 protein: CASSPPGTGLMYF. Here the CDR3 DNA reads TGTGCCAGCTCACCGCCCGGGACAGGGCTAATGTACTTC. Together with reference TRBV18 and TRBJ2-4, the CDR3 gives the full variable domain: NAGVMQNPRHLVRRRGQEARLRCSPMKGHSHVYWYRQLPEEGLKFMVYLQKENIIDESGMPKERFSAEFPKEGPSILRIQQVVRGDSAAYFCASSPPGTGLMYFGAGTRLSVL.

The rearrangement joins TRBV14 to TRBJ2-7; D gene uncertain. Per the germline V gene, CDR1 is SGHDN and CDR2 is FVKESK. V dropped 0 bases and J dropped 0 bases, with 6 bases sitting between them. The CDR3 covers 14 residues. CDR3 nucleotide sequence: TGTGCCAGCAGCCAAGAGCGGCTCTCCTACGAGCAGTACTTC. It yields the protein CASSQERLSYEQYF.

With respect to this clone: This specimen includes other DNA sequences encoding the same CDR3. The chain is built from TRBV18 and TRBJ1-4; 7 bases are shared with TRBD1. The CDR3 consists of 14 residues. The germline V gene encodes CDR1 KGHSH and CDR2 LQKENI. V trimming: 1 base; J trimming: 5 bases; junction bases outside the gene matches: 1. CDR3 in amino acids: CASSPQGANEKLFF. The CDR3, as DNA: TGTGCCAGCTCACCACAGGGGGCCAATGAAAAACTGTTTTTT.

The chain joins TRBV4-1 to TRBJ1-5; TRBD1 might be the D (5 bases). The length of the CDR3 is 14 residues. CDR1 is MGHRA, CDR2 YSYEKL, per germline. The V gene lost 0 bases and the J gene lost 3 bases, with 6 bases spanning the gap. The CDR3 spells CASSQEDNNQPQHF. The CDR3, as DNA: TGCGCCAGCAGCCAAGAGGACAACAATCAGCCCCAGCATTTT.

The V and J genes are TRBV5-3 and TRBJ1-5, with D possibly being TRBD1 (5 bases). TRBV5-3 is assigned to the ORF class and has an uncertain function. The CDR3 sequence is 15 residues long. V lost 4 bases and J lost 7, with 18 bases in between. The CDR3 here is CARSGASQGCQPQHF. The CDR3, as DNA: TGTGCCAGAAGCGGCGCCTCCCAGGGTTGCCAGCCCCAGCATTTT.

This sequence joins TRBV4-2 and TRBJ1-1, with TRBD1 matching 11 bases. The CDR3 sequence is 15 residues long. V lost 4 bases and J lost 1; bases outside the gene matches: 2. The germline V gene has CDR1 LGHNA and CDR2 YNFKEQ. DNA for the CDR3: TGTGCCAGCAGCCGTGGACAGGGGGCGAACACTGAAGCTTTCTTT. It yields the protein CASSRGQGANTEAFF.

The V gene is TRBV9, the J gene TRBJ2-7; tentative D call: TRBD2 (6 bases). V was trimmed by 0 bases and J by 1 base, leaving 11 bases between them. CDR1 is SGDLS and CDR2 is YYNGEE in the germline V gene. The CDR3 loop spans 15 amino acids. In DNA form, the CDR3 reads TGTGCCAGCAGCGTAGGGCCGGGAGAGTCCTACGAGCAGTACTTC. It codes for CASSVGPGESYEQYF.

This clone was found a few times. The genes are TRBV6-1 and TRBJ2-1, with D tentatively TRBD2 (6 bases). Germline CDR1 is MNHNS and CDR2 is SASEGT. This CDR3 spans 16 amino acids. The V gene lost 0 bases and the J gene lost 4 bases, with 13 bases spanning the gap. CDR3 DNA: TGTGCCAGCAGTGAAGCGATTAGCGGCCCATACAATGAGCAGTTCTTC. This sequence encodes CASSEAISGPYNEQFF.

The gene calls are TRBV28 and TRBJ2-3; TRBD2 aligns across 7 bases. The ends lost 3 bases at V and 6 bases at J; junction bases unmatched: 12. Germline V gene sequence: CDR1 MDHEN, CDR2 SYDVKM. The CDR3 runs 16 residues. CDR3: CASSFRLAVPTDTQYF. CDR3 DNA sequence: TGTGCCAGCAGTTTTCGGCTAGCGGTCCCCACGGATACGCAGTATTTT.

The chain uses TRBV5-1 and TRBJ1-1; D possibly corresponds to TRBD1 (5 bases). The length of the CDR3 is 14 residues. V was pared by 4 bases and J by 6 bases, with 16 bases between. In germline, CDR1 is SGHRS, CDR2 YFSETQ. CDR3 sequence (DNA): TGCGCCAGCAGCGCCTCCGGGGGGGGACCTGAAGCTTTCTTT. Its protein is CASSASGGGPEAFF.

The chain uses TRBV18 and TRBJ2-3; D perhaps matches TRBD1 (5 bases). The CDR3 runs to 16 residues. V lost 2 bases and J 6 bases, leaving 18 bases between the germline ends. CDR1 is KGHSH, CDR2 LQKENI, per germline. CDR3 loop: CASSPMSPGIVDTQYF. The CDR3 DNA reads as TGTGCCAGCTCACCAATGTCACCAGGGATAGTTGATACGCAGTATTTT.

The rearrangement uses TRBV6-6 and TRBJ2-4; D perhaps matches TRBD1 (7 bases). The CDR3 runs 14 residues. Germline lookup yields CDR1 MNHNY and CDR2 SVGAGI (reference sequence). Trimming stripped 6 bases from V and 0 bases from J, with 9 bases between. DNA for the CDR3: TGTGCCAGCAGCCAGGGGGGAGCCAAAAACATTCAGTACTTC. Its protein product is CASSQGGAKNIQYF.

This CDR3 reads CASSRDRALTGEQYF. The CDR3 DNA reads as TGCGCCAGCAGCCGGGACAGGGCCCTCACCGGCGAGCAGTACTTC. The rearrangement links TRBV10-1 to TRBJ2-7, with 9 bases identical to TRBD1. The germline gives CDR1 WNHNN, CDR2 SYGVQD (reference sequence). The CDR3 totals 15 residues. Trimming removed 6 bases from V and 6 bases from J; junction bases left unmatched: 12.

This chain uses TRBV7-2 with TRBJ1-1, with D perhaps matching TRBD1 (5 bases). Germline CDR1 SGHTA, CDR2 FQGNSA. The V and J ends lost 2 bases and 11 bases respectively, with 21 bases between them. There are 15 residues in the CDR3. The CDR3 DNA reads as TGTGCCAGCAGCTTAACAAATCTTGGCGGGGGAGAGGCTTTCTTT. Residues: CASSLTNLGGGEAFF.

This clone was recorded once. DNA of the CDR3: TGTGCCATCAGTGCCGGTCCCACGGTCGAGCAGTACTTC. As protein: CAISAGPTVEQYF. The rearrangement links TRBV10-3 to TRBJ2-7, with D unclear. This CDR3 comprises 13 residues. CDR1 ENHRY and CDR2 SYGVKD come from the germline V gene. The ends were cut back, 4 bases at V and 6 bases at J, with 13 bases in the middle.

J is TRBJ2-5 and V is TRBV10-2; TRBD1 agrees at 10 bases. CDR1 and CDR2 from the germline V gene are WSHSY and SAAADI. The V and J ends lost 1 base and 5 bases, in that order; junction bases with no gene match: 7. This CDR3 is built from 16 residues. The CDR3 DNA reads as TGCGCCAGCAGTGAGTGGAGGACAGGGGGACAGGAGACCCAGTACTTC. Translated: CASSEWRTGGQETQYF.

This clone is a singleton in its sample. This sequence joins TRBV7-3 and TRBJ1-1; D might be TRBD1 (5 bases). V was trimmed by 2 bases and J by 4 bases, leaving 11 bases between them. Germline assignment: CDR1 SGHTA and CDR2 FQGTGA. This CDR3 spans 14 amino acids. The chain's CDR3 is CASSLFPGGTEAFF. The DNA for the CDR3 is TGTGCCAGCAGCTTATTCCCGGGGGGCACTGAAGCTTTCTTT.

The J gene is TRBJ2-7, the V gene TRBV7-6; TRBD2 aligns across 13 bases. Germline values: CDR1 SGHVS, CDR2 FNYEAQ. V lost 4 bases to trimming and J lost 6 bases; unmatched junction nucleotides: 6. This CDR3 comprises 15 residues. CDR3 sequence (DNA): TGTGCCAGCAGCTCCGGACTAGCGGGAGTCGTCGAGCAGTACTTC. Translated: CASSSGLAGVVEQYF.

This clone has a single count. The V and J genes are TRBV10-3 and TRBJ2-5; 12 bases match TRBD2. Germline trimming cut 3 bases from V and 4 bases from J; bases unmatched to any gene: 3. This CDR3 contains 15 residues. Germline values: CDR1 ENHRY, CDR2 SYGVKD. The CDR3 DNA is TGTGCCATCAGTGATGAGGGACTAGCGGGAGAGACCCAGTACTTC. Translating gives CAISDEGLAGETQYF.

This clone came up a few times. The CDR3 protein is CASSDSASGYNEQFF. The CDR3 region has the DNA TGTGCCAGCAGTGACTCGGCTAGCGGCTACAATGAGCAGTTCTTC. V gene TRBV6-4 combines with J gene TRBJ2-1; 7 bases map to TRBD2. The CDR3 spans 15 residues. After removal of 0 bases from V and 3 bases from J, the junction contained 2 bases not matched to a gene. Germline-derived CDR1 and CDR2 are MRHNA and SNTAGT.

The CDR3 sequence: CAISETGDSNQPQHF. CDR3 sequence (DNA): TGTGCCATCAGTGAGACAGGGGATAGCAATCAGCCCCAGCATTTT. The chain uses TRBV10-3 and TRBJ1-5; 7 bases are shared with TRBD1. The CDR3 runs 15 residues. CDR1 and CDR2 from the germline V gene are ENHRY and SYGVKD. Unmatched junction bases numbered 1, after V lost 2 bases and J lost 0 bases.

V is TRBV18 and J is TRBJ1-1, with D perhaps matching TRBD1 (6 bases). The germline CDR1 and CDR2 sequences are KGHSH and LQKENI. The length of the CDR3 is 14 residues. V was shortened by 5 bases and J by 1 base, with 11 bases between the two germline ends. This CDR3 reads CASSGQTSNTEAFF. In nucleotides, the CDR3 is TGTGCCAGCTCAGGACAGACCTCGAACACTGAAGCTTTCTTT.

Here the CDR3 DNA reads TGTGCCAGCGGCCCGGGGACTAGCGGGAGCAATGAGCAGTTCTTC. Its protein product is CASGPGTSGSNEQFF. The V gene is TRBV28, the J gene TRBJ2-1; 14 bases map to TRBD2. Germline lookup yields CDR1 MDHEN and CDR2 SYDVKM. The CDR3 is made up of 15 amino acids. V lost 8 bases, J lost 6 bases, and 6 bases stayed unmatched.

The chain is built from TRBV6-5 and TRBJ2-3; 14 bases agree with TRBD2. The germline gives CDR1 MNHEY, CDR2 SVGAGI. The CDR3 contains 15 residues. J lost 1 base, V lost 8 bases, and 2 bases had no gene match. CDR3 DNA sequence: TGTGCCAGCCGGGGACTAGCGGGAGGCACAGATACGCAGTATTTT. It yields the protein CASRGLAGGTDTQYF.

The chain has TRBV5-6 and TRBJ2-5, with 9 nucleotides matching TRBD1. The CDR3 is 15 amino acids. The J segment lost 9 bases and the V segment lost 4 bases, leaving 13 bases of the junction unmatched. The germline V gene has CDR1 SGHDT and CDR2 YYEEEE. This chain's CDR3 is CASSPDRGRRLAQYF. DNA of the CDR3: TGTGCCAGCAGCCCGGACAGGGGAAGAAGGTTGGCCCAGTACTTC. The whole variable domain, remainder taken from reference TRBV5-6 and TRBJ2-5, is DAGVTQSPTHLIKTRGQQVTLRCSPKSGHDTVSWYQQALGQGPQFIFQYYEEEERQRGNFPDRFSGHQFPNYSSELNVNALLLGDSALYLCASSPDRGRRLAQYFGPGTRLLVL.

In its sample, this clone was seen a few times. This chain connects TRBV19 to TRBJ1-1; TRBD1 matches at 8 bases. The CDR3 totals 14 residues. The junction had 6 bases not matched to a gene; V was cut back by 6 bases and J by 3 bases. The germline V gene encodes CDR1 LNHDA and CDR2 SQIVND (reference sequence). DNA of the CDR3: TGTGCCAGTAGGTACGGACAGGGAGACACTGAAGCTTTCTTT. This translates into CASRYGQGDTEAFF.

This sequence joins TRBV28 and TRBJ2-7, with 8 bases identical to TRBD2. After removal of 6 bases from V and 0 bases from J, the junction contained 4 bases not matched to a gene. Per the germline V gene, CDR1 is MDHEN and CDR2 is SYDVKM. CDR3 size: 14 residues. The CDR3 is CASRRTSPSYEQYF. The CDR3 DNA follows: TGTGCCAGCAGGCGGACTAGCCCCTCCTACGAGCAGTACTTC.